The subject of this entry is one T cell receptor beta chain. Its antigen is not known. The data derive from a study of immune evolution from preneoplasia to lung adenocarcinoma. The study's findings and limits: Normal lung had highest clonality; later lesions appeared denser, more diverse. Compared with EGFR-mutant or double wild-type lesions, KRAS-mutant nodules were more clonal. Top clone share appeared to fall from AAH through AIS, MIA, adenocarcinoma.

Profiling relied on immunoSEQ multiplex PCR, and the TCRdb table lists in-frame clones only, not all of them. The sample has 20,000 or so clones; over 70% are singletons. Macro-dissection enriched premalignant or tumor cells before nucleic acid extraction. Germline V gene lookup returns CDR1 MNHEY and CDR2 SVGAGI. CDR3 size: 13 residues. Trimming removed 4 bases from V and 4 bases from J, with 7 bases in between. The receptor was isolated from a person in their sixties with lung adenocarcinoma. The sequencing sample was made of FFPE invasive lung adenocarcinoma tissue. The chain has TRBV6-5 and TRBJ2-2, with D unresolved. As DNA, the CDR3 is TGTGCCAGCAGTTCGTTGGGCACCGGGGAGCTGTTTTTT. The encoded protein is CASSSLGTGELFF.